The next 22 T cell receptor beta chains were all read from a single sample in a study of blood T cell repertoires in COVID-19. The protocol was immunoSEQ multiplex PCR, while the TCRdb copy is restricted to in-frame clones and leaves out a portion. The repertoire holds roughly 100,000 clones, with over 80% as singletons. Input material: peripheral blood. Receptors were obtained from a man aged 80 or over with acute or convalescent COVID-19.

The genes are TRBV14 and TRBJ2-7; unclear D gene. V dropped 4 bases and J dropped 2 bases, with 15 bases sitting between them. CDR1 SGHDN and CDR2 FVKESK come from the germline V gene. The CDR3 length is 15 residues. The DNA of the CDR3 is TGTGCCAGCAGCCTGGCGGTAAACACCCCCTACGAGCAGTACTTC. Amino acids: CASSLAVNTPYEQYF. Full variable domain (missing parts from reference TRBV14 and TRBJ2-7): EAGVTQFPSHSVIEKGQTVTLRCDPISGHDNLYWYRRVMGKEIKFLLHFVKESKQDESGMPNNRFLAERTGGTYSTLKVQPAELEDSGVYFCASSLAVNTPYEQYFGPGTRLTVT.

V usage is TRBV28 and J usage is TRBJ2-7, with TRBD2 matching over 10 bases. The junction had 3 bases not matched to a gene; V was cut back by 4 bases and J by 0 bases. Germline V CDR1 and CDR2: MDHEN, SYDVKM. The CDR3 sequence is 15 residues long. CDR3 residues: CASSSPSGSSYEQYF. Here the CDR3 DNA reads TGTGCCAGCAGTTCACCTAGCGGGAGCTCCTACGAGCAGTACTTC. The full variable domain, its missing parts supplied by reference TRBV28 and TRBJ2-7, is DVKVTQSSRYLVKRTGEKVFLECVQDMDHENMFWYRQDPGLGLRLIYFSYDVKMKEKGDIPEGYSVSREKKERFSLILESASTNQTSMYLCASSSPSGSSYEQYFGPGTRLTVT.

For the CDR3, the DNA is TGCGCCAGCAGCTTCAGCGGGACGAACTACAATGAGCAGTTCTTC. Its protein is CASSFSGTNYNEQFF. This rearrangement joins TRBV5-1 to TRBJ2-1; TRBD2 matches at 7 bases. Germline assignment: CDR1 SGHRS and CDR2 YFSETQ. Trimming removed 2 bases from V and 3 bases from J; junction bases left unmatched: 5. There are 15 residues in the CDR3.

The V call is TRBV29-1, the J call TRBJ2-1; possible D gene TRBD2, 5 bases. The CDR3 loop spans 14 amino acids. V lost 5 bases to trimming and J lost 4 bases, with 15 bases between them. Germline V gene lookup returns CDR1 SQVTM and CDR2 ANQGSEA. CDR3 sequence reads: CSVLLAGLYNEQFF. CDR3 in DNA: TGCAGCGTTCTCCTAGCTGGCCTGTACAATGAGCAGTTCTTC.

This clone was counted only a few times. CDR3 bases: TGTGCCAGCAGCCCCGGACAGGGGGCGCGGGAGACCCAGTACTTC. Translating gives CASSPGQGARETQYF. The chain carries TRBV5-8 and TRBJ2-5, with TRBD1 identical over 11 bases. The CDR3 is made up of 15 amino acids. CDR1 SGHTS and CDR2 YDEGEE come from the germline V gene. The V segment lost 4 bases and the J segment 5 bases; nucleotides outside the gene matches: 7.

The count of this clone is one. CDR3 nucleotide sequence: TGTGCCACCAGGACAGTGTACAATGAGCAGTTCTTC. This translates into CATRTVYNEQFF. The V and J genes are TRBV28 and TRBJ2-1, with D perhaps TRBD1 (6 bases). This CDR3 contains 12 residues. Germline values: CDR1 MDHEN, CDR2 SYDVKM. V was clipped by 10 bases and J by 4 bases, with 11 bases between them.

The CDR3, as DNA: TGTGCCACCAGCAGCCCAGGGGGGCGAACCTACGAGCAGTACTTC. Residues: CATSSPGGRTYEQYF. V usage is TRBV15 and J usage is TRBJ2-7, with D possibly matching TRBD1 (7 bases). Germline CDR1 is LNHNV and CDR2 is YYDKDF (reference sequence). This CDR3 is built from 15 residues. Trimming shortened V by 3 bases and J by 2 bases, and 14 bases separated the two germline ends.

The chain uses TRBV4-3 and TRBJ2-1; the D gene is possibly TRBD2 (6 bases). CDR1 is LGHNA and CDR2 is YSLEER in the germline V gene. Trimming shortened V by 1 base and J by 5 bases, and 12 bases separated the two germline ends. This CDR3 has 15 amino acids. In nucleotides, the CDR3 is TGCGCCAGCAGCCAAGGACTAGTGGTGAACAATGAGCAGTTCTTC. This encodes CASSQGLVVNNEQFF.

The V call is TRBV30, the J call TRBJ1-3; the D gene is possibly TRBD1 (6 bases). The CDR3 is 15 amino acids. The V gene's germline CDR1 is GTSNPN and CDR2 SVGIG (reference sequence). Trimming took 2 bases from V and 0 from J, leaving 11 bases between them. The CDR3 here is CAWSLTGNSGNTIYF. The CDR3 region has the DNA TGTGCCTGGAGTCTTACAGGGAACTCTGGAAACACCATATATTTT.

The CDR3 reads CASSLRGVLRDTQYF. The CDR3 DNA reads TGCGCCAGCAGCTTACGCGGGGTCCTTCGAGATACGCAGTATTTT. The J gene is TRBJ2-3, the V gene TRBV5-1; a possible D gene is TRBD2 (6 bases). The germline gives CDR1 SGHRS, CDR2 YFSETQ. The ends were cut back, 2 bases at V and 5 bases at J, with 15 bases in the middle. The CDR3 has 15 amino acids. Drawing the rest from reference TRBV5-1 and TRBJ2-3, the complete variable domain is KAGVTQTPRYLIKTRGQQVTLSCSPISGHRSVSWYQQTPGQGLQFLFEYFSETQRNKGNFPGRFSGRQFSNSRSEMNVSTLELGDSALYLCASSLRGVLRDTQYFGPGTRLTVL.

This chain joins TRBV5-5 and TRBJ2-1, with TRBD1 matching 8 bases. Germline trimming cut 6 bases from V and 6 bases from J; bases unmatched to any gene: 5. This CDR3 region has 13 residues. Germline V gives CDR1 SGHKS, CDR2 YYEKEE (reference sequence). CDR3 region: CASTFDRGNEQFF. The CDR3 nucleotides are TGTGCCAGCACCTTCGACAGGGGCAATGAGCAGTTCTTC.

The chain recombines TRBV5-1 with TRBJ1-2; D is unresolved. The germline gives CDR1 SGHRS, CDR2 YFSETQ. V lost 0 bases, J lost 0 bases, and 9 bases lay in between. The CDR3 covers 15 residues. In DNA, the CDR3 is TGCGCCAGCAGCTTGGGGGCAGCAACTAACTATGGCTACACCTTC. The encoded protein is CASSLGAATNYGYTF.

The J gene is TRBJ2-3, the V gene TRBV28, with D unclear. The germline CDR1 and CDR2 sequences are MDHEN and SYDVKM. The V gene lost 1 base and the J gene lost 0 bases, with 11 bases spanning the gap. The CDR3 has 16 amino acids. CDR3 in amino acids: CASSLSGVSSTDTQYF. CDR3 DNA: TGTGCCAGCAGTTTATCTGGAGTATCAAGCACAGATACGCAGTATTTT.

As concerns this clone: This sample also contains other DNA sequences that code for the same CDR3. In nucleotides, the CDR3 is TGTGCCAGCTCACCACAAGGGGTAAACACCGGGGAGCTGTTTTTT. Protein sequence: CASSPQGVNTGELFF. The chain is built from TRBV18 and TRBJ2-2; D perhaps matches TRBD1 (5 bases). Germline V gene sequence: CDR1 KGHSH, CDR2 LQKENI. The CDR3 length is 15 residues. Deletions cut 1 base from V and 2 bases from J, with 8 bases between.

The chain uses TRBV6-5 and TRBJ1-3; no clear D. The germline V gene encodes CDR1 MNHEY and CDR2 SVGAGI. The CDR3 spans 14 residues. Trimming cost V 5 bases and J 2 bases, with 10 bases left between them. In DNA form, the CDR3 reads TGTGCCAGCAGTCGGACTGTAGCTGGAAACACCATATATTTT. It translates to CASSRTVAGNTIYF.

The CDR3 loop reads CASSGTGPVNNQPQHF. The DNA of the CDR3 is TGTGCCAGCAGTGGGACAGGCCCCGTAAACAATCAGCCCCAGCATTTT. The rearrangement uses TRBV2 and TRBJ1-5, with 7 bases lining up with TRBD1. CDR1 and CDR2 from the germline V gene are SNHLY and FYNNEI. V lost 4 bases and J lost 3; bases outside the gene matches: 9. The CDR3 consists of 16 residues.

The CDR3 sequence: CASSQGTGPFSGNTIYF. The CDR3 coding sequence is TGCGCCAGCAGCCAAGGAACAGGCCCTTTCTCTGGAAACACCATATATTTT. V is TRBV4-1 and J is TRBJ1-3; weak D call: TRBD1 (5 bases). Germline-derived CDR1 and CDR2 are MGHRA and YSYEKL. Trimming removed 1 base from V and 0 bases from J, with 13 bases in between. The CDR3 totals 17 residues.

This chain links TRBV30 with TRBJ1-1, with 7 bases matching TRBD1. The length of the CDR3 is 12 residues. V was clipped by 4 bases and J by 6 bases; unmatched bases: 5. CDR1 and CDR2 (germline): GTSNPN, SVGIG (reference sequence). The chain's CDR3 is CAWTYRGPEAFF. The CDR3 region has the DNA TGTGCCTGGACCTACAGGGGCCCTGAAGCTTTCTTT. The whole variable domain, filled in from reference TRBV30 and TRBJ1-1, reads SQTIHQWPATLVQPVGSPLSLECTVEGTSNPNLYWYRQAAGRGLQLLFYSVGIGQISSEVPQNLSASRPQDRQFILSSKKLLLSDSGFYLCAWTYRGPEAFFGQGTRLTVV.

The sample holds a few counts of this clone. The chain uses TRBV4-3 and TRBJ2-1, with 10 positions matching TRBD2. The V segment lost 4 bases and the J segment 7 bases; nucleotides outside the gene matches: 10. The CDR3 sequence is 16 residues long. The V gene's germline CDR1 is LGHNA and CDR2 YSLEER. CDR3 in amino acids: CASSRASLAGPNEQFF. The CDR3 DNA reads as TGCGCCAGCAGCCGAGCGTCACTAGCGGGACCGAATGAGCAGTTCTTC.

This chain joins TRBV28 and TRBJ2-7; 7 bases align to TRBD2. The CDR3 is made up of 13 amino acids. CDR1 is MDHEN, CDR2 SYDVKM, per germline. Trimming removed 5 bases from V and 5 bases from J; junction bases left unmatched: 6. The CDR3 sequence is CASSPPRGDEQYF. CDR3 bases: TGTGCCAGCAGTCCACCTCGGGGGGACGAGCAGTACTTC.

The chain combines TRBV9 with TRBJ2-7; 9 bases agree with TRBD1. The CDR3 covers 14 residues. V lost 2 bases, J lost 3 bases, and 3 bases stayed unmatched. CDR1 SGDLS and CDR2 YYNGEE come from the germline V gene. CDR3 in amino acids: CASSVGDRVYEQYF. The CDR3 nucleotides are TGTGCCAGCAGCGTGGGGGACAGGGTCTACGAGCAGTACTTC. Based on the CDR3 plus reference TRBV9 and TRBJ2-7, the full variable domain is DSGVTQTPKHLITATGQRVTLRCSPRSGDLSVYWYQQSLDQGLQFLIQYYNGEERAKGNILERFSAQQFPDLHSELNLSSLELGDSALYFCASSVGDRVYEQYFGPGTRLTVT.

The chain combines TRBV6-2 or TRBV6-3 with TRBJ2-2, with D uncertain. Per germline, CDR1 MNHEY and CDR2 SVGEGT. V lost 2 bases and J lost 6, with 10 bases in between. The CDR3 sequence is 14 residues long. The CDR3 DNA sequence: TGTGCCAGCAGTTACGTTTATTTCGCCGGGGAGCTGTTTTTT. Encoded protein: CASSYVYFAGELFF.